This entry features one T cell receptor beta chain sequence. The target of this receptor is not known. No clone much larger than this one lies a single base away; base qualities are absent. The immunoSEQ Assay, a bias-controlled multiplex PCR, was used to amplify TCRbeta CDR3 regions from genomic DNA. As for the authors' bioinformatics: Within the assay, amplification of reference gene primers was used to estimate how many nucleated cells each sample contained. To quantify the absolute abundance of each unique TCRbeta CDR3 rearrangement, sequence reads were collapsed and filtered. For each sample, productive Simpson clonality was calculated as the square root of Simpson's diversity index across productive rearrangements. TCRdb holds this immuneACCESS table with in-frame rearrangements only. Some clones are missing; in checked studies, unresolved V genes explain under half, and the rest has no known cause. The V and J calls and clone size are taken from that table; D and trimming were inferred from the DNA. The sample data list about 69,000 clones, and around 80% of these were observed just once. Jointly, the top ten make up more than 10% of the sample.

This entry comes from a study of blood T cell repertoires in COVID-19 (TCRdb year 2020). As for the study more broadly: Samples from collaborators originated in the United States, Italy and Spain and spanned both the acute and convalescent phases of COVID-19. The prospective study material was composed of cDNA or gDNA derived from T cells, B-cell-depleted T cells, or PBMCs. Subjects who had been exposed to COVID-19, were actively infected with it, or had recovered from it provided the deeply sampled blood TCRbeta repertoires that made up the dataset. The repertoires were released in a freely available public database meant as a resource for research on the immune response to SARS-CoV-2. The samples were drawn from the first 160 participants of the ongoing ImmuneRACE study and from 1,254 subjects provided by 6 global collaborators. Nearly every sample came with metadata listing a de-identified subject ID, COVID-19 status, age in years and sex. HLA class I and class II types, where available, came from metadata supplied by the sample provider rather than from assay-based typing. General findings and caveats noted by the study authors: The quantity of clinical and demographic metadata differed by source and by participant and was supplied without curation.

V is clipped by 0 bases and J by 3 bases, and the sequence between their germline boundaries is 15 bases long. Reading the germline V gene gives CDR1 SGDLS and CDR2 YYNGEE. The CDR3 sequence holds 16 residues, the cysteine and phenylalanine included. Only the CDR3 part of the read is kept: 48 bases, read in frame from the first base. At one collaborating source in Seattle, patients were enrolled during active infection and were followed longitudinally through the course of disease. Collaborating institutions collected whole blood in K2EDTA tubes following their own protocols. For TCRbeta analysis, collaborator samples were shipped as frozen whole blood, as isolated PBMCs, or as DNA extracted from either sample type.

Sequenced: peripheral blood. The sequence is built from TRBV9 and TRBJ1-1, with a weak D call of TRBD1 (5 bases match). The sequence was collected from a man in his fifties or sixties with COVID-19, enrolled during active disease. CDR3 protein: CASSVGIGTGYTEAFF. The nucleotide sequence reads as follows: TGTGCCAGCAGCGTAGGAATAGGGACTGGGTACACTGAAGCTTTCTTT.